One and the same sample provided the 32 T cell receptor beta chains below, sequenced in a study of blood T cell repertoires in COVID-19 (TCRdb year 2020). The method was the immunoSEQ multiplex PCR assay. TCRdb carries this immuneACCESS record with in-frame sequences only. Its versions omit some clonotypes, under half of them owing to an unresolved V gene in the studies checked, with the rest unexplained. The sample yields under 150,000 clones; 65% to 90% were counted once. About a tenth of the sample rests with the top ten. The specimen sequenced was peripheral blood. The source is an elderly man with acute or convalescent COVID-19.

The chain couples TRBV15 to TRBJ1-3, with D perhaps matching TRBD1 (5 bases). CDR1 LNHNV and CDR2 YYDKDF come from the germline V gene (reference sequence). Deletions cut 0 bases from V and 8 bases from J, with 8 bases between. This CDR3 region has 13 residues. The CDR3 here is CATSRDRGDTIYF. CDR3 sequence (DNA): TGTGCCACCAGCAGAGATCGGGGGGACACCATATATTTT.

V gene TRBV7-2 combines with J gene TRBJ2-2; 10 bases are a match to TRBD2. The J segment lost 0 bases and the V segment lost 7 bases, leaving 8 bases of the junction unmatched. This CDR3 has 17 amino acids. The V gene's germline CDR1 is SGHTA and CDR2 FQGNSA. This CDR3 is CASTDRTSGANTGELFF. The CDR3 bases are TGTGCCAGCACCGATCGGACTAGCGGAGCGAACACCGGGGAGCTGTTTTTT.

This clone has a handful of counts. The V gene is TRBV10-2, the J gene TRBJ2-7, with 7 bases identical to TRBD1. Trimming at V came to 9 bases and at J to 4 bases, leaving 24 bases not matched to a gene. Germline V CDR1 and CDR2: WSHSY, SAAADI. CDR3 length: 18 amino acids. CDR3 amino acids: CASSRTGLINLGTYEQYF. The CDR3 DNA is TGCGCCAGTTCGAGGACAGGTTTGATCAACCTGGGAACTTACGAGCAGTACTTC.

The count of this clone is one. V is TRBV4-1 and J is TRBJ1-2; 9 nucleotides align to TRBD1. This CDR3 spans 15 amino acids. Germline CDR1 reads MGHRA; CDR2 reads YSYEKL. J lost 2 bases, V lost 4 bases, and 5 bases had no gene match. The DNA for the CDR3 is TGCGCCAGCAGCCCGCAACAGGGGGCAAACTATGGCTACACCTTC. This translates into CASSPQQGANYGYTF.

The gene calls are TRBV7-2 and TRBJ2-7; D may be TRBD1 (6 bases). The CDR3 is made up of 14 amino acids. Germline CDR1 is SGHTA and CDR2 is FQGNSA. Trimming cost V 2 bases and J 3 bases, with 11 bases left between them. The CDR3 reads CASSLSGAVYEQYF. In DNA, the CDR3 is TGTGCCAGCAGCTTATCAGGGGCGGTCTACGAGCAGTACTTC.

The V call is TRBV19, the J call TRBJ2-1, with 13 bases lining up with TRBD2. The germline gives CDR1 LNHDA, CDR2 SQIVND (reference sequence). This CDR3 region has 14 residues. J was trimmed by 4 bases and V by 9 bases; bases with no gene match: 3. The CDR3: CASKLAGGYNEQFF. CDR3 DNA sequence: TGTGCCAGCAAACTAGCGGGGGGGTACAATGAGCAGTTCTTC.

V and J are TRBV28 and TRBJ1-1, with 9 bases matching TRBD1. The CDR3 is made up of 14 amino acids. The V and J ends lost 6 bases and 5 bases, in that order; junction bases with no gene match: 7. The germline gives CDR1 MDHEN, CDR2 SYDVKM. The CDR3 here is CASSTGTGFTEAFF. In nucleotides, the CDR3 is TGTGCCAGCAGCACCGGGACAGGGTTTACTGAAGCTTTCTTT.

The rearrangement uses TRBV13 and TRBJ2-2; 8 nucleotides match TRBD1. This CDR3 has 15 amino acids. V was pared by 0 bases and J by 7 bases, with 4 bases of the junction left unmatched. Germline V gene sequence: CDR1 PRHDT, CDR2 FYEKMQ (reference sequence). The CDR3 sequence is CASSLGGTGIGELFF. The CDR3 DNA is TGTGCCAGCAGCTTAGGGGGGACAGGAATCGGGGAGCTGTTTTTT.

V and J are TRBV28 and TRBJ1-6; D is uncertain. The CDR3 is 14 amino acids. V lost 6 bases and J lost 4, with 10 bases in between. Germline CDR1 MDHEN, CDR2 SYDVKM. CDR3 protein: CASRRQSYNSPLHF. CDR3 DNA: TGTGCCAGCAGGAGGCAGAGTTATAATTCACCCCTCCACTTT.

V usage is TRBV5-6 and J usage is TRBJ1-5, with D possibly being TRBD1 (6 bases). The V end was cut by 0 bases, the J end by 2 bases, with 15 bases between. The CDR3 sequence is 17 residues long. Per the germline V gene, CDR1 is SGHDT and CDR2 is YYEEEE. CDR3 region: CASSLAGPGAGNQPQHF. In DNA, the CDR3 is TGTGCCAGCAGCTTGGCCGGCCCAGGGGCGGGCAATCAGCCCCAGCATTTT.

The gene calls are TRBV29-1 and TRBJ2-1; D not certain. Trimming cost V 2 bases and J 6 bases, with 8 bases left between them. The CDR3 runs to 12 residues. Germline-derived CDR1 and CDR2 are SQVTM and ANQGSEA. CDR3 region: CSVELLINEQFF. The CDR3 DNA reads TGCAGCGTTGAACTGCTAATCAATGAGCAGTTCTTC.

The chain combines TRBV7-3 with TRBJ2-1, with TRBD2 identical over 13 bases. The length of the CDR3 is 15 residues. The V segment lost 3 bases and the J segment 10 bases; nucleotides outside the gene matches: 6. The germline gives CDR1 SGHTA, CDR2 FQGTGA. CDR3: CASSFTGTSGTEQFF. The CDR3, as DNA: TGTGCCAGCAGCTTCACCGGGACTAGCGGGACAGAGCAGTTCTTC. Complete variable domain (other parts from reference TRBV7-3 and TRBJ2-1): GAGVSQTPSNKVTEKGKYVELRCDPISGHTALYWYRQSLGQGPEFLIYFQGTGAADDSGLPNDRFFAVRPEGSVSTLKIQRTERGDSAVYLCASSFTGTSGTEQFFGPGTRLTVL.

The chain carries TRBV29-1 and TRBJ1-1; unclear D gene. Germline CDR1 SQVTM, CDR2 ANQGSEA. This CDR3 comprises 14 residues. V was shortened by 2 bases and J by 5 bases, with 15 bases between the two germline ends. The CDR3 is CSVERMETDTEAFF. For the CDR3, the DNA is TGCAGCGTTGAAAGGATGGAGACTGATACTGAAGCTTTCTTT.

V gene TRBV7-2 combines with J gene TRBJ2-7; TRBD1 matches at 11 bases. The CDR3 has 15 amino acids. The germline V gene has CDR1 SGHTA and CDR2 FQGNSA. Trimming removed 3 bases from V and 4 bases from J; junction bases left unmatched: 5. CDR3 coding DNA: TGTGCCAGCAGCTTGGACAGGGGGCTTCAATACGAGCAGTACTTC. This translates into CASSLDRGLQYEQYF.

This clone appeared a single time. V and J are TRBV2 and TRBJ1-4; D is possibly TRBD1 (6 bases). Germline V gives CDR1 SNHLY, CDR2 FYNNEI. V lost 6 bases and J lost 5, with 13 bases in between. The CDR3 runs to 14 residues. The CDR3 region is CASREGGLNEKLFF. The CDR3 region has the DNA TGTGCCAGCAGGGAGGGGGGGCTGAATGAAAAACTGTTTTTT.

This clone was observed a single time. The chain combines TRBV28 with TRBJ2-5, with TRBD2 as a possible D gene (6 bases). The CDR3 spans 16 residues. CDR1 and CDR2 from the germline V gene are MDHEN and SYDVKM. V gave up 8 bases and J gave up 0 bases, with 19 bases separating them. The DNA of the CDR3 is TGTGCCAGCTCTCCTTTCCTAGCGCGTCACCAAGAGACCCAGTACTTC. Protein: CASSPFLARHQETQYF.

This clone was recorded only once. V is TRBV29-1 and J is TRBJ1-1, with D possibly being TRBD1 (6 bases). V shed 6 bases and J shed 7 bases, with 12 bases lying between them. Germline CDR1 SQVTM, CDR2 ANQGSEA. The CDR3 sequence is 11 residues long. This CDR3 reads CSVRGGLEAFF. The CDR3 DNA sequence: TGCAGCGTGAGGGGGGGGCTTGAAGCTTTCTTT.

This chain uses TRBV19 with TRBJ1-3, with a weak D call TRBD1 (6 bases). The V gene's germline CDR1 is LNHDA and CDR2 SQIVND (reference sequence). The CDR3 sequence is 15 residues long. V was cut by 7 bases and J by 3 bases, with 16 bases left in between. The CDR3 DNA follows: TGTGCCAGTATATCTGGGACACCCCGTGGAAACACCATATATTTT. Protein: CASISGTPRGNTIYF.

The chain is built from TRBV9 and TRBJ1-3; D is uncertain. Germline loops: CDR1 SGDLS, CDR2 YYNGEE. The CDR3 loop spans 16 amino acids. Trimming pared 3 bases from V and 0 bases from J, leaving 13 bases between. The CDR3 nucleotides read TGTGCCAGCAGCGGTAAACAGTTGAGCTCTGGAAACACCATATATTTT. This codes for CASSGKQLSSGNTIYF.

The chain combines TRBV4-3 with TRBJ2-1, with TRBD1 as a possible D gene (6 bases). CDR1 is LGHNA and CDR2 is YSLEER in the germline V gene. This CDR3 region has 16 residues. Trimming shortened V by 1 base and J by 5 bases, and 15 bases separated the two germline ends. The CDR3 region has the DNA TGCGCCAGCAGCCAAGGTTGGGGGCTTGGGGACAATGAGCAGTTCTTC. It encodes CASSQGWGLGDNEQFF.

This sequence joins TRBV9 and TRBJ1-6; 10 bases are shared with TRBD1. Germline assignment: CDR1 SGDLS and CDR2 YYNGEE. Germline trimming cut 5 bases from V and 10 bases from J; bases unmatched to any gene: 9. CDR3 length: 15 residues. The CDR3 loop reads CASRGPGQGTSPLHF. The CDR3 coding sequence is TGTGCCAGCAGGGGACCGGGACAGGGGACGTCACCCCTCCACTTT.

The V gene is TRBV3-1 (or the pseudogene TRBV3-2), the J gene TRBJ1-3, with D perhaps TRBD1 (6 bases). Germline CDR1 and CDR2: LGHDT and YNNKEL (reference sequence). The CDR3 extends over 14 amino acids. V dropped 6 bases and J dropped 4 bases, with 13 bases sitting between them. In DNA, the CDR3 is TGTGCCAGCAGTCTACCGGGACAAGGAAACACCATATATTTT. Translation gives CASSLPGQGNTIYF.

In this sample, this clone turned up once. The chain combines TRBV18 with TRBJ1-1, with 8 bases matching TRBD1. The V gene's germline CDR1 is KGHSH and CDR2 LQKENI. V lost 0 bases and J lost 1; bases outside the gene matches: 1. The CDR3 consists of 15 residues. The CDR3 nucleotides read TGTGCCAGCTCACCACCGGGACAGGCGAACACTGAAGCTTTCTTT. Amino acids: CASSPPGQANTEAFF.

V gene TRBV5-1 combines with J gene TRBJ2-7, with D possibly being TRBD1 (6 bases). This CDR3 region has 12 residues. CDR1 and CDR2 (germline): SGHRS, YFSETQ. Trimming took 7 bases from V and 2 from J, leaving 10 bases between them. The CDR3 DNA sequence: TGCGCCAGCCCAAGGACAGCCTACGAGCAGTACTTC. Its protein product is CASPRTAYEQYF.

CDR3: CSVTTMGRGRSTDTQYF. CDR3 sequence (DNA): TGCAGCGTCACTACCATGGGCAGGGGGAGGAGCACAGATACGCAGTATTTT. The chain is built from TRBV29-1 and TRBJ2-3; tentative D call: TRBD1 (7 bases). V lost 6 bases, J lost 0 bases, and 22 bases lay in between. Germline CDR1 SQVTM, CDR2 ANQGSEA. The CDR3 length is 17 residues.

This chain uses TRBV30 with TRBJ2-3, with no clear D. Germline-derived CDR1 and CDR2 are GTSNPN and SVGIG (reference sequence). V lost 2 bases to trimming and J lost 1 base, with 10 bases between them. There are 14 residues in the CDR3. CDR3 in DNA: TGTGCCTGGAGTCGGTCCTCCGGCACAGATACGCAGTATTTT. This translates into CAWSRSSGTDTQYF.

The chain is built from TRBV23-1 and TRBJ1-4; 9 nucleotides line up with TRBD1. TRBV23-1 is labeled an ORF, and its function is uncertain. Trimming cost V 0 bases and J 7 bases; bases outside gene matches: 6. The CDR3 is 16 residues long. CDR3 region: CASSQSKGQGGEKLFF. CDR3 coding DNA: TGCGCCAGCAGTCAATCTAAGGGACAGGGTGGTGAAAAACTGTTTTTT.

The gene calls are TRBV21-1 and TRBJ2-5; the table's D call of TRBD1 was not tested on the DNA. TRBV21-1 has pseudogene status. The CDR3 covers 17 residues. Here the CDR3 DNA reads TGTGCCAGCAGCAAATTGTGGACAGGGGACCTACAAGAGACCCAGTACTTC. Its translation: CASSKLWTGDLQETQYF.

The gene calls are TRBV27 and TRBJ1-4; the D is unclear. Trimming removed 9 bases at V and 6 bases at J, with 11 bases between. Germline loops: CDR1 MNHEY, CDR2 SMNVEV (reference sequence). The CDR3 runs 12 residues. DNA for the CDR3: TGTGCCAGTGGCTGGGAGTATGAAAAACTGTTTTTT. It codes for CASGWEYEKLFF.

This clone was observed a single time. This chain uses TRBV19 with TRBJ1-2; 9 bases are shared with TRBD1. The germline V gene has CDR1 LNHDA and CDR2 SQIVND (reference sequence). The V segment lost 3 bases and the J segment 4 bases; nucleotides outside the gene matches: 6. This CDR3 is 15 amino acids long. CDR3 residues: CASSIEDRGPYGYTF. The CDR3 DNA reads as TGTGCCAGTAGTATTGAGGACAGGGGTCCCTATGGCTACACCTTC.

This chain links TRBV7-9 with TRBJ1-1; no reliable D call. Germline V lookup: CDR1 SEHNR, CDR2 FQNEAQ (reference sequence). The CDR3 extends over 13 amino acids. V shed 1 base and J shed 7 bases, with 10 bases lying between them. The DNA for the CDR3 is TGTGCCAGCAGCTTAGGTGGAGCACTTGAAGCTTTCTTT. As protein: CASSLGGALEAFF.

This chain connects TRBV10-3 to TRBJ1-2; D is undetermined. Germline CDR1 and CDR2: ENHRY and SYGVKD. This CDR3 region has 13 residues. V was pared by 4 bases and J by 7 bases, with 13 bases between. The chain's CDR3 is CAISGQGMGGYTF. The CDR3 coding sequence is TGTGCCATCAGTGGACAAGGTATGGGTGGCTACACCTTC.